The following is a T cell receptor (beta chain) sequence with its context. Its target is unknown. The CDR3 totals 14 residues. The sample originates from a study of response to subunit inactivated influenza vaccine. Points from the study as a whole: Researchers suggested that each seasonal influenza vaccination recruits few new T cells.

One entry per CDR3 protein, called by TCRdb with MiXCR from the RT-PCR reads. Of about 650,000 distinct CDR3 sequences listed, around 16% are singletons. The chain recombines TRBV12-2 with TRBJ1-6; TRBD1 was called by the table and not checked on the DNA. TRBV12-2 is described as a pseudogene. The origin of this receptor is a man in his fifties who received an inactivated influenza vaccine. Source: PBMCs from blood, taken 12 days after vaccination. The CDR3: CASRFTGATSPLHF. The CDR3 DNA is TGTGCAAGTCGCTTTACAGGGGCAACCTCACCCCTCCACTTT.